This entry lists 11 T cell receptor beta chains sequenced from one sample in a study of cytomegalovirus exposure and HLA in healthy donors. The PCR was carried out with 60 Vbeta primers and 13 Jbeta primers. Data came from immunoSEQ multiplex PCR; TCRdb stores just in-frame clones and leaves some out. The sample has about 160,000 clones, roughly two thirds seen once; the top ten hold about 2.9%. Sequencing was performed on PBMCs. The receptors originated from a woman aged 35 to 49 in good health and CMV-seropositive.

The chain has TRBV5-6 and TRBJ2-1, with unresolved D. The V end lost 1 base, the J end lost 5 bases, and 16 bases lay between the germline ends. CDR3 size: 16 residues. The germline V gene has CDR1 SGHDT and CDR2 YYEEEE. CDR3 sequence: CASSLSSGNIHNEQFF. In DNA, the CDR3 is TGTGCCAGCAGCTTGTCATCAGGTAACATCCACAATGAGCAGTTCTTC.

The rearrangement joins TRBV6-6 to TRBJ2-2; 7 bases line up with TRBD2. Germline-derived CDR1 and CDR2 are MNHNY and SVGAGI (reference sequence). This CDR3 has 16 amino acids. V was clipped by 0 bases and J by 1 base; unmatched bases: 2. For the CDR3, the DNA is TGTGCCAGCAGTTACTCGGGCGGGAGGAACACCGGGGAGCTGTTTTTT. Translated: CASSYSGGRNTGELFF.

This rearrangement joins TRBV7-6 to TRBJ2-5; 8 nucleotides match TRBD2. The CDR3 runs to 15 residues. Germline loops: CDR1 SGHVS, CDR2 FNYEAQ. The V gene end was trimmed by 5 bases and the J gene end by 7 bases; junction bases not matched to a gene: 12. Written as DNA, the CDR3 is TGTGCCAGCAGCCTTAGCGGGACCGCGATAGGGACCCAGTACTTC. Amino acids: CASSLSGTAIGTQYF.

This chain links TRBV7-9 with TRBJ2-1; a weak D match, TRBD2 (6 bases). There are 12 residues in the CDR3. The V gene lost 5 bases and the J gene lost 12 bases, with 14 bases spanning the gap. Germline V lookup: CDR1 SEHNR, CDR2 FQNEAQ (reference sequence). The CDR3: CASSPDNGGQFF. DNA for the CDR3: TGTGCCAGCAGCCCGGATAACGGGGGGCAGTTCTTC.

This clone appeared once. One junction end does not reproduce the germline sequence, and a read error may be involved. The CDR3 DNA is TGTGCCAGCAGCAAAAGGACAGTCCCTAACTATGGCTACCCCTTC. Translation gives CASSKRTVPNYGYPF. This chain links TRBV5-6 with TRBJ1-2, with D tentatively TRBD1 (6 bases). The V gene's germline CDR1 is SGHDT and CDR2 YYEEEE. CDR3 length: 15 amino acids.

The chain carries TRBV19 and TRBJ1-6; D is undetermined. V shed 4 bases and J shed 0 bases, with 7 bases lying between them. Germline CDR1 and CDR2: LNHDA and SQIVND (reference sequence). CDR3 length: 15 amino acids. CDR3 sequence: CASSTGSSYNSPLHF. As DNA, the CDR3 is TGTGCCAGTAGTACCGGGAGCTCCTATAATTCACCCCTCCACTTT.

In DNA form, the CDR3 reads TGTGCCAGCAGTCACGCACTGGGACAGGGGACGGGGGGAAACACCATATATTTT. This gives the protein CASSHALGQGTGGNTIYF. The chain uses TRBV4-2 and TRBJ1-3; 10 nucleotides align to TRBD1. The CDR3 is 18 amino acids. The ends lost 6 bases at V and 4 bases at J; junction bases unmatched: 15. Looked up from germline, CDR1 is LGHNA and CDR2 is YNFKEQ.

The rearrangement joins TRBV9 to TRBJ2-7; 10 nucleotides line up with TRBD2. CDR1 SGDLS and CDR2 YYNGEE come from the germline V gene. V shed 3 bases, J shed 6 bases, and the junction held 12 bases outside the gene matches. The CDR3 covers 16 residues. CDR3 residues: CASSAGGLAGVLEQYF. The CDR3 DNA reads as TGTGCCAGCAGCGCCGGAGGGCTAGCGGGAGTACTCGAGCAGTACTTC.

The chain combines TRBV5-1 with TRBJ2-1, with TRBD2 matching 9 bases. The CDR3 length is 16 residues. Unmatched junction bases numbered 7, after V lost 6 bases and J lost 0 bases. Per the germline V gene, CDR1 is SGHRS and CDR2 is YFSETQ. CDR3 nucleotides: TGCGCCAGCACCGGGAGCGGGGGGAGCTCCTACAATGAGCAGTTCTTC. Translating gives CASTGSGGSSYNEQFF.

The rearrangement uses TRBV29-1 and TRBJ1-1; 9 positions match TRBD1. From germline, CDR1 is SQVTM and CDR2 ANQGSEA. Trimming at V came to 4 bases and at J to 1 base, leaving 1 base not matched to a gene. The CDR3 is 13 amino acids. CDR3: CSVGQGENTEAFF. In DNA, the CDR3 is TGCAGCGTTGGACAGGGGGAGAACACTGAAGCTTTCTTT.

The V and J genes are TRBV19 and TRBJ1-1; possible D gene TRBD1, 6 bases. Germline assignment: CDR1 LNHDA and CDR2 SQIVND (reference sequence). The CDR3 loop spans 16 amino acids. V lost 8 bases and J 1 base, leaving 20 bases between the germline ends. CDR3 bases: TGTGCCAGTCGACCGGTTGAAGGGGGTTCGAACACTGAAGCTTTCTTT. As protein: CASRPVEGGSNTEAFF.